This T cell receptor (beta chain) is from a study of blood T cells in healthy people across ages. The CDR3 totals 13 residues. Germline loops: CDR1 MNHEY, CDR2 SVGEGT. V was shortened by 7 bases and J by 5 bases, with 14 bases between the two germline ends. To note about this clonotype: Its target is not known.

About 10 milliliters was the volume of peripheral blood drawn from each donor. The use of a sample-barcoded 5' primer and a J-beta primer mix characterized a second PCR of about 7 to 12 cycles. Each CDR3 protein gets one entry after TCRdb re-called the 5' RACE reads with MiXCR. The table records over 600,000 distinct CDR3 sequences, around 43% of them present only once. Points from the study as a whole: It was the long-lived donors that had more naive CD4+ cells and higher diversity than aged donors. Underestimates were what the diversity estimates from one million T cells were considered to be.

This receptor was taken from an older man in good health. Sequencing was carried out using blood. The chain uses TRBV6-2 or TRBV6-3 and TRBJ2-5; D is unresolved. The CDR3 sequence is CASKDWGQETQYF. The CDR3 nucleotides are TGTGCCAGCAAAGACTGGGGTCAGGAGACCCAGTACTTC.